This T cell receptor (beta chain) was retrieved from a study of T cells after yellow fever vaccination. TCRdb re-called the 5' RACE reads with MiXCR, one entry per CDR3 protein. Here the sample spans some 69,000 distinct CDR3 sequences, 4.5% to 7.5% being singletons. Findings and limits, study-wide: Clonotypes appearing in both CD4 and CD8 compartments existed, and their share was small.

The V gene's germline CDR1 is SGHDN and CDR2 FVKESK. CDR3 size: 11 residues. This clonotype was seen many times. Its antigen is unidentified. The junction departs from the called germline gene at one end, perhaps through a read error. J is TRBJ2-7 and V is TRBV14, with TRBD1 matching over 7 bases. Specimen: CD4+ T cells sorted from PBMCs, collected approximately 16 days after the first yellow fever vaccination. The receptor was isolated from a man aged 18 to 30 who received the YFV17D yellow fever vaccine. The CDR3 sequence is CASSQGRGQAF. DNA for the CDR3: TGTGCCAGCAGCCAAGGAAGGGGGCAGGCCTTC.